Included here is one TCR beta chain sequence, with context. Its target is not known. This entry is derived from a study of cytomegalovirus exposure and HLA in healthy donors. Overall study findings and caveats: A missense DCLRE1C variant was associated with V- and J-gene trimming of TCR beta chains in a later analysis, and an independent cohort replicated the association.

The PCR made use of 60 Vbeta and 13 Jbeta primers. Per the study methods: The count from a later analysis was 79 million or so unique TCR beta chains, 9 million to 12 million of them shared. Data came from immunoSEQ multiplex PCR; TCRdb stores just in-frame clones and leaves some out. The V and J calls and clone size are taken from that table; D and trimming were inferred from the DNA. In the table there are about 230,000 clones, 85% to 90% of which are singletons. With 3 bases removed from V and 9 bases from J, the gap between germline ends came to 12 bases. Germline CDR1 is SGHVS and CDR2 is FQNEAQ. The CDR3 totals 14 residues.

This sequence was found in a young woman in good health and CMV-seronegative. The specimen was PBMCs. The chain has TRBV7-8 and TRBJ1-6; D is uncertain. CDR3: CASSFVLGGSPLHF. CDR3 nucleotide sequence: TGTGCCAGCAGCTTCGTTCTAGGCGGTTCACCCCTCCACTTT.